A single sample gave rise to the 4 T cell receptor beta chains below, sequenced in a study of beta chain features in type 1 diabetes. Study-level results: Moderate yet significant TCRB CDR3 shortening was seen in Type 1 diabetes patients in all four CD4+ subsets.

As every portion of the isolated RNA was reverse transcribed, the sequencing read expressed TCRB transcripts. Produced via immunoSEQ multiplex PCR; TCRdb's table is partial and in-frame only. The sample lists roughly 300,000 clones, approximately 14% occurring once. These receptors' antigens are unknown. The sequenced sample consisted of naive CD4+ T cells from blood. The receptors were gathered from a young man with type 1 diabetes.

The table lists this clone with a few counts. This chain links TRBV30 with TRBJ2-5; tentative D call: TRBD2 (6 bases). The CDR3 has 13 residues. Between the trimmed V and J ends, which lost 4 bases and 4 bases, there was a span of 13 bases. Per the germline V gene, CDR1 is GTSNPN and CDR2 is SVGIG (reference sequence). The CDR3 DNA reads TGTGCCTGGAAAAGGTTGGGGGGAGAGACCCAGTACTTC. It yields the protein CAWKRLGGETQYF. The variable domain in full, with the rest retrieved from reference TRBV30 and TRBJ2-5, is SQTIHQWPATLVQPVGSPLSLECTVEGTSNPNLYWYRQAAGRGLQLLFYSVGIGQISSEVPQNLSASRPQDRQFILSSKKLLLSDSGFYLCAWKRLGGETQYFGPGTRLLVL.

This clone showed up just a few times. This rearrangement joins TRBV5-4 to TRBJ2-7; TRBD2 matches 9 bases. The CDR3 sequence is 16 residues long. Trimming cost V 4 bases and J 3 bases; bases outside gene matches: 11. Germline V CDR1 and CDR2: SGHNT, YYREEE (reference sequence). The CDR3: CASSPGTGLANYEQYF. The CDR3 nucleotides are TGTGCCAGCAGCCCGGGAACGGGACTAGCTAACTACGAGCAGTACTTC.

Concerning this clone itself: An end of the junction does not agree with germline; a read error may underlie this. CDR3: CASSNRLQGTQYF. CDR3 sequence (DNA): TGTGCCAGTAGTAATCGACTCCAAGGGACCCAGTACTTC. The chain carries TRBV19 and TRBJ2-5; D remains unclear. The CDR3 totals 13 residues. Germline values: CDR1 LNHDA, CDR2 SQIVND (reference sequence).

CDR3: CSVRQDSYEQYF. In DNA form, the CDR3 reads TGCAGCGTTCGACAAGATTCTTACGAGCAGTACTTC. The rearrangement joins TRBV29-1 to TRBJ2-7; no definite D call. CDR1 and CDR2 from the germline V gene are SQVTM and ANQGSEA. The V end lost 5 bases, the J end lost 4 bases, and 12 bases lay between the germline ends. The CDR3 length is 12 residues.